This T cell receptor (beta chain) was obtained from a study of Graves' ophthalmopathy and Graves' hyperthyroidism. The TCR beta CDR3 regions underwent amplification from RNA transcripts. RT-PCR in the first round used HTBI primers; a second-round multiplex PCR followed. TCRdb analysed the multiplex PCR reads with MiXCR anew, one entry per CDR3 protein. Of 1 million to 1.3 million distinct CDR3 sequences detected, less than 45% appear once; the ten largest clones hold 11%. The authors diagnosed from clinical symptoms, serum thyroxine, TRAb, thyroid ultrasound and orbital computed tomography. This clonotype has more than one count but fewer than ten. The antigen is undetermined. Study-level points and caveats: This model predicted ophthalmopathy progression (sensitivity 65% to 71%, specificity about 73%). A model built from 13 signatures distinguished ophthalmopathy from stable hyperthyroidism with approximately 88% sensitivity and 81.08% specificity.

Sequencing used peripheral blood or thyroid tissue (not recorded which). The origin of this receptor is an adult man with Graves' hyperthyroidism.

The CDR3 protein is CASSLFSGGDSGRELFF. The CDR3 DNA follows: TGTGCCAGTAGTCTATTTAGCGGGGGGGACTCTGGCCGGGAGCTGTTTTTT. The rearrangement uses TRBV19 and TRBJ2-2; 11 bases line up with TRBD2. Germline assignment: CDR1 LNHDA and CDR2 SQIVND (reference sequence). Trimming took 5 bases from V and 9 from J; bases not matched to a gene: 14. This CDR3 has 17 residues.